Listed here are 21 T cell receptor beta chains from one sample, sequenced in a study of OX40 agonist ivuxolimab in advanced cancers. The table came from immunoSEQ multiplex PCR; TCRdb's copy has only in-frame clones and leaves some out. The data show tens of thousands of clones, with around 80% seen just once and around 7% held by the top ten. Sequences were derived from CD4+ or CD8+ T cells sorted from blood, sampled in a trial of the OX40 agonist ivuxolimab. All receptors come from an adult with an advanced solid tumor such as melanoma, head and neck, liver or kidney cancer.

In DNA form, the CDR3 reads TGTGCCAGCTCAGAACGGACAGGGGGAGTTGGGCCCCAGCATTTT. Translating gives CASSERTGGVGPQHF. This rearrangement joins TRBV18 to TRBJ1-5, with TRBD1 identical over 10 bases. V lost 5 bases and J lost 9; bases outside the gene matches: 10. From germline, CDR1 is KGHSH and CDR2 LQKENI. This CDR3 has 15 amino acids.

The V gene is TRBV2, the J gene TRBJ2-1; D gene uncertain. The V and J ends lost 1 base and 5 bases respectively, with 6 bases between them. Germline V gene sequence: CDR1 SNHLY, CDR2 FYNNEI. The CDR3 runs 13 residues. The CDR3 here is CASSEEVNNEQFF. The CDR3 DNA is TGTGCCAGCAGTGAAGAAGTTAACAATGAGCAGTTCTTC.

The CDR3, as DNA: TGTGCCAGCAGTGAGGCACTCTGGGGCTATGGCTACACCTTC. It encodes CASSEALWGYGYTF. The gene calls are TRBV2 and TRBJ1-2; D is undetermined. The CDR3 runs to 14 residues. Trimming stripped 3 bases from V and 4 bases from J, with 12 bases between. Germline-derived CDR1 and CDR2 are SNHLY and FYNNEI.

The chain uses TRBV6-6 and TRBJ2-3; 11 bases line up with TRBD2. The CDR3 extends over 16 amino acids. The J segment lost 0 bases and the V segment lost 2 bases, leaving 1 base of the junction unmatched. Germline-derived CDR1 and CDR2 are MNHNY and SVGAGI (reference sequence). CDR3 loop: CASSYPSGGSTDTQYF. As DNA, the CDR3 is TGTGCCAGCAGTTACCCTAGCGGGGGGAGCACAGATACGCAGTATTTT.

This sequence joins TRBV4-1 and TRBJ1-5; TRBD1 agrees at 8 bases. Germline CDR1 MGHRA, CDR2 YSYEKL. J lost 4 bases, V lost 1 base, and 6 bases had no gene match. The CDR3 has 16 amino acids. As DNA, the CDR3 is TGCGCCAGCAGCCAAGCTCATGGGACAGGTAATCAGCCCCAGCATTTT. Translation gives CASSQAHGTGNQPQHF.

The table lists this clone with a count of one. CDR3 residues: CASSYRDRVNEKLFF. In DNA form, the CDR3 reads TGTGCCAGCAGTTACCGGGACAGGGTTAATGAAAAACTGTTTTTT. V is TRBV28 and J is TRBJ1-4; the match to TRBD1 covers 9 bases. CDR3 size: 15 residues. Trimming at V came to 4 bases and at J to 4 bases, leaving 4 bases not matched to a gene. From germline, CDR1 is MDHEN and CDR2 SYDVKM.

V is TRBV4-3 and J is TRBJ2-2; perhaps TRBD2 as D (6 bases). Trimming shortened V by 3 bases and J by 6 bases, and 29 bases separated the two germline ends. CDR3 size: 20 residues. Germline CDR1 reads LGHNA; CDR2 reads YSLEER. The CDR3 DNA follows: TGCGCCAGCAGCCAGTCAATTTACGGGATCATCGAATGGGGGGCCGGGGAGCTGTTTTTT. Encoded protein: CASSQSIYGIIEWGAGELFF.

The V call is TRBV28, the J call TRBJ1-2, with a weak D call TRBD1 (5 bases). Trimming shortened V by 5 bases and J by 8 bases, and 21 bases separated the two germline ends. The CDR3 consists of 15 residues. From germline, CDR1 is MDHEN and CDR2 SYDVKM. CDR3 sequence reads: CASSPSRRVVGGYTF. DNA for the CDR3: TGTGCCAGCAGTCCGTCCCGCAGGGTAGTCGGGGGCTACACCTTC.

The V and J genes are TRBV6-1 and TRBJ1-2; D may be TRBD1 (5 bases). This CDR3 region has 15 residues. CDR1 MNHNS and CDR2 SASEGT come from the germline V gene. The V and J ends lost 4 bases and 4 bases respectively, with 16 bases between them. Written as DNA, the CDR3 is TGTGCCAGCAGTGCGGACCGGGGGAGCCTCTATGGCTACACCTTC. Translated: CASSADRGSLYGYTF.

This chain uses TRBV7-2 with TRBJ2-3; 9 bases match TRBD2. Germline values: CDR1 SGHTA, CDR2 FQGNSA. CDR3 length: 16 amino acids. Trimming cost V 7 bases and J 6 bases; bases outside gene matches: 14. The CDR3 nucleotides read TGTGCCAGCACCCTCTCACCGGGACTAGCTCGCGATACGCAGTATTTT. It codes for CASTLSPGLARDTQYF.

The chain is built from TRBV28 and TRBJ2-2; no definite D call. CDR1 and CDR2 (germline): MDHEN, SYDVKM. This CDR3 comprises 12 residues. V dropped 7 bases and J dropped 4 bases, with 7 bases sitting between them. Here the CDR3 reads CASKVGTGELFF. The CDR3 DNA follows: TGTGCCAGCAAGGTGGGCACCGGGGAGCTGTTTTTT.

The V and J genes are TRBV27 and TRBJ2-3; no reliable D call. The V gene lost 0 bases and the J gene lost 2 bases, with 0 bases spanning the gap. The CDR3 runs 12 residues. Germline values: CDR1 MNHEY, CDR2 SMNVEV (reference sequence). The CDR3 loop is CASSLSTDTQYF. In DNA, the CDR3 is TGTGCCAGCAGTTTATCCACAGATACGCAGTATTTT.

The V gene is TRBV6-5, the J gene TRBJ1-2; D gene uncertain. V was pared by 2 bases and J by 2 bases, with 9 bases between. Germline V gives CDR1 MNHEY, CDR2 SVGAGI. This CDR3 is built from 14 residues. The CDR3 protein is CASSYERKNYGYTF. The CDR3 nucleotides are TGTGCCAGCAGTTACGAAAGGAAAAACTATGGCTACACCTTC.

Comments on this clone: The sample contains more than one DNA sequence encoding this CDR3. V usage is TRBV7-6 and J usage is TRBJ2-3; tentative D call: TRBD1 (6 bases). The V end lost 0 bases, the J end lost 0 bases, and 7 bases lay between the germline ends. CDR1 SGHVS and CDR2 FNYEAQ come from the germline V gene. The CDR3 covers 15 residues. The CDR3 loop is CASSLAGASTDTQYF. The CDR3 DNA reads as TGTGCCAGCAGCTTAGCGGGGGCTAGCACAGATACGCAGTATTTT.

The genes are TRBV6-5 and TRBJ2-1; no definite D call. This CDR3 is built from 14 residues. V was clipped by 5 bases and J by 8 bases, with 16 bases between them. Germline CDR1 is MNHEY and CDR2 is SVGAGI. The CDR3 loop is CASSTDFAADEQFF. In DNA form, the CDR3 reads TGTGCCAGCAGTACGGATTTCGCGGCGGATGAGCAGTTCTTC.

This clone has just a few counts. This chain connects TRBV30 to TRBJ1-1, with D possibly matching TRBD1 (5 bases). The germline CDR1 and CDR2 sequences are GTSNPN and SVGIG (reference sequence). Trimming removed 4 bases from V and 5 bases from J, with 8 bases in between. This CDR3 is 11 amino acids long. CDR3 sequence: CAWIEGTEAFF. The CDR3 coding sequence is TGTGCCTGGATAGAGGGGACTGAAGCTTTCTTT.

The J gene is TRBJ1-2, the V gene TRBV27; 7 bases are a match to TRBD1. V trimming: 5 bases; J trimming: 0 bases; junction bases outside the gene matches: 6. Germline lookup yields CDR1 MNHEY and CDR2 SMNVEV (reference sequence). The CDR3 covers 15 residues. Here the CDR3 DNA reads TGTGCCAGCAGTCGGCGACAGGGTTCTAACTATGGCTACACCTTC. This sequence encodes CASSRRQGSNYGYTF.

The CDR3 DNA is TGTGCCAGCAGCCAGGGACAGGGGGAAGGTAATCAGCCCCAGCATTTT. It translates to CASSQGQGEGNQPQHF. The rearrangement joins TRBV7-6 to TRBJ1-5, with TRBD1 matching over 11 bases. The CDR3 runs to 16 residues. After removal of 5 bases from V and 4 bases from J, the junction contained 7 bases not matched to a gene. The V gene's germline CDR1 is SGHVS and CDR2 FNYEAQ.

The chain recombines TRBV6-1 with TRBJ2-7; D might be TRBD2 (6 bases). This CDR3 contains 13 residues. CDR1 and CDR2 (germline): MNHNS, SASEGT. V was cut by 4 bases and J by 6 bases, with 13 bases left in between. The CDR3 DNA sequence: TGTGCCAGCAGTGTACAACTAGCAGGCGAGCAGTACTTC. This codes for CASSVQLAGEQYF.

CDR3 DNA sequence: TGCGCCAGCAGCCAAACTAGCGGGAGAGGAGATACGCAGTATTTT. Encoded protein: CASSQTSGRGDTQYF. The chain uses TRBV4-3 and TRBJ2-3; TRBD2 agrees at 11 bases. This CDR3 is 15 amino acids long. The junction had 3 bases not matched to a gene; V was cut back by 2 bases and J by 5 bases. Germline loops: CDR1 LGHNA, CDR2 YSLEER.

The chain links TRBV5-4 to TRBJ2-1; maybe TRBD1 (6 bases). CDR3 length equals 16 residues. Germline CDR1 is SGHNT and CDR2 is YYREEE (reference sequence). V was pared by 2 bases and J by 0 bases, with 12 bases between. CDR3 bases: TGTGCCAGCAGCTTCGGGACGGACAGCTCCTACAATGAGCAGTTCTTC. This gives the protein CASSFGTDSSYNEQFF. The whole variable domain, remainder taken from reference TRBV5-4 and TRBJ2-1, is ETGVTQSPTHLIKTRGQQVTLRCSSQSGHNTVSWYQQALGQGPQFIFQYYREEENGRGNFPPRFSGLQFPNYSSELNVNALELDDSALYLCASSFGTDSSYNEQFFGPGTRLTVL.